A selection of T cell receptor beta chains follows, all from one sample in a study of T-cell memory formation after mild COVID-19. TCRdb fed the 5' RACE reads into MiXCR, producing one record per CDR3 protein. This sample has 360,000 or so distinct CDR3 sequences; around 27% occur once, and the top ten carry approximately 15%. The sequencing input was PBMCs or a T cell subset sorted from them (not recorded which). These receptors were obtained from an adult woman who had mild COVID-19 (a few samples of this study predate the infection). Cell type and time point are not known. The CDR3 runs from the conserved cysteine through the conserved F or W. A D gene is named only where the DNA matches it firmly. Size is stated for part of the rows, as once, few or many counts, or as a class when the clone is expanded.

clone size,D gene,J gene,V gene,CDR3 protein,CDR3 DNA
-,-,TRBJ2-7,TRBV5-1,CASSLGQGNEQYF,TGCGCCAGCAGCTTGGGGCAGGGGAACGAGCAGTACTTC
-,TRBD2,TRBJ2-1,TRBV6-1,CASAPRTSGGEQFF,TGTGCCAGTGCCCCCCGGACTAGCGGGGGGGAGCAGTTCTTC
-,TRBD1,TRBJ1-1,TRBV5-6,CASSSWTGVTEAFF,TGTGCCAGCAGCTCCTGGACAGGGGTCACTGAAGCTTTCTTT
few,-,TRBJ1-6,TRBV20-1,CSARVGPSFSPLHF,TGCAGTGCTAGGGTGGGGCCTTCTTTTTCACCCCTCCACTTT
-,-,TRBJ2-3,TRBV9,CASSGATASTDTQYF,TGTGCCAGCAGCGGCGCGACAGCTAGCACAGATACGCAGTATTTT
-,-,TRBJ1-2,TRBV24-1,CATSVADDYGYTF,TGTGCCACCAGTGTTGCGGATGACTATGGCTACACCTTC
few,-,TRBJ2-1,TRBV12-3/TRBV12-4,CASSFRPSYNEQFF,TGTGCCAGCAGTTTCAGGCCTTCCTACAATGAGCAGTTCTTC
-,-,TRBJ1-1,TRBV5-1,CASSRLIVGTEAFF,TGCGCCAGCAGCCGCTTAATCGTGGGGACTGAAGCTTTCTTT
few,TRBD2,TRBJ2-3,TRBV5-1,CASSLTSLAGNTDTQYF,TGCGCCAGCAGCTTAACTTCACTAGCGGGAAACACAGATACGCAGTATTTT
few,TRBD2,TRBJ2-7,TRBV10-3,CAISELSGGGPYEQYF,TGTGCCATCAGTGAGTTGAGCGGGGGGGGACCCTACGAGCAGTACTTC
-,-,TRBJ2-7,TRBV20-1,CSARVPETYEQYF,TGCAGTGCTAGAGTTCCTGAAACCTACGAGCAGTACTTC
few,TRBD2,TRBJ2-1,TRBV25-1,CASSGGTSGRYEQFF,TGTGCCAGCAGTGGAGGGACTAGCGGGAGGTATGAGCAGTTCTTC
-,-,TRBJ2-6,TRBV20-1,CSARAHRGANVLTF,TGCAGTGCTAGAGCCCACAGAGGGGCCAACGTCCTGACTTTC
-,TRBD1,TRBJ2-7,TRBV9,CASSYRTGSNEQYF,TGTGCCAGCAGCTACAGGACAGGGTCTAACGAGCAGTACTTC
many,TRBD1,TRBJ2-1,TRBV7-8,CASSGGQAFNEQFF,TGTGCCTCCTCTGGGGGACAGGCTTTCAATGAGCAGTTCTTC